The 7 T cell receptor beta chains below come from one sample, sequenced in a study of T-cell reconstitution after alpha-beta-depleted transplantation in children. Researchers prepared the TCRbeta library using unique molecular identifiers, the study reports. TCRdb fed the PCR reads into MiXCR, producing one record per CDR3 protein. The data hold about a million distinct CDR3 sequences, with about 29% observed a single time. This material consisted of PBMCs, mostly from graft donor cells, taken 360 days after TCRalphabeta/CD19-depleted stem cell transplant. The receptors originated from a boy less than two years old who had a stem cell transplant for SCID, so the T cells may come from the graft donor.

V usage is TRBV29-1 and J usage is TRBJ1-5; the match to TRBD1 covers 9 bases. Germline V CDR1 and CDR2: SQVTM, ANQGSEA. This CDR3 is built from 13 residues. The V gene end was trimmed by 5 bases and the J gene end by 4 bases; junction bases not matched to a gene: 3. The CDR3 bases are TGCAGCGTTCTGGACAGGGGAAATCAGCCCCAGCATTTT. The encoded protein is CSVLDRGNQPQHF.

This clonotype came up a few times. The J gene is TRBJ2-5, the V gene TRBV4-1; maybe TRBD2 (7 bases). CDR1 MGHRA and CDR2 YSYEKL come from the germline V gene. This CDR3 has 15 residues. The V and J ends lost 0 bases and 4 bases respectively, with 12 bases between them. CDR3 DNA: TGCGCCAGCAGCCAAGACCGGGGAGGGGGAGAGACCCAGTACTTC. Translating gives CASSQDRGGGETQYF.

This clonotype was detected a few times. The V and J genes are TRBV5-1 and TRBJ2-7; 8 positions match TRBD1. In germline, CDR1 is SGHRS, CDR2 YFSETQ. CDR3 length equals 16 residues. V was clipped by 0 bases and J by 2 bases; unmatched bases: 7. CDR3 DNA: TGCGCCAGCAGCTTGGCCGGAGGACAGGGTCCCTACGAGCAGTACTTC. This sequence encodes CASSLAGGQGPYEQYF.

CDR3 sequence: CASSFLAGESYEQYF. The CDR3 coding sequence is TGCGCCAGCAGCTTTCTAGCGGGAGAATCCTACGAGCAGTACTTC. This sequence joins TRBV5-1 and TRBJ2-7; 10 positions match TRBD2. This CDR3 has 15 residues. Looked up from germline, CDR1 is SGHRS and CDR2 is YFSETQ. J lost 1 base, V lost 2 bases, and 3 bases had no gene match.

The V and J genes are TRBV12-3 or TRBV12-4 and TRBJ2-2, with D possibly being TRBD2 (5 bases). V lost 6 bases and J 6 bases, leaving 11 bases between the germline ends. The CDR3 runs 13 residues. Here the CDR3 DNA reads TGTGCCAGCAGGTCGGGGTACCCCGGGGAGCTGTTTTTT. This encodes CASRSGYPGELFF.

Notes on this clonotype: At one of its ends the junction is not consistent with the germline gene, which may arise from a read error. V usage is TRBV10-3 and J usage is TRBJ2-1, with 9 bases matching TRBD2. This CDR3 spans 16 amino acids. Germline V CDR1 and CDR2: ENHRY, SYGVKD. CDR3 sequence (DNA): TGTGCGATCAGTGACGGTAGCGGGGGCCCCCACAATGAGCAGTTCTTC. Amino acids: CAISDGSGGPHNEQFF.

This clonotype showed up just a few times. The chain employs TRBV5-1 and TRBJ2-5, with TRBD1 matching 8 bases. This CDR3 region has 14 residues. Germline V lookup: CDR1 SGHRS, CDR2 YFSETQ. With 5 bases clipped from V and 5 bases from J, the junction kept 8 bases outside the gene matches. The CDR3 loop reads CASSYDQGAETQYF. CDR3 sequence (DNA): TGCGCCAGCAGTTATGACCAGGGGGCTGAGACCCAGTACTTC.